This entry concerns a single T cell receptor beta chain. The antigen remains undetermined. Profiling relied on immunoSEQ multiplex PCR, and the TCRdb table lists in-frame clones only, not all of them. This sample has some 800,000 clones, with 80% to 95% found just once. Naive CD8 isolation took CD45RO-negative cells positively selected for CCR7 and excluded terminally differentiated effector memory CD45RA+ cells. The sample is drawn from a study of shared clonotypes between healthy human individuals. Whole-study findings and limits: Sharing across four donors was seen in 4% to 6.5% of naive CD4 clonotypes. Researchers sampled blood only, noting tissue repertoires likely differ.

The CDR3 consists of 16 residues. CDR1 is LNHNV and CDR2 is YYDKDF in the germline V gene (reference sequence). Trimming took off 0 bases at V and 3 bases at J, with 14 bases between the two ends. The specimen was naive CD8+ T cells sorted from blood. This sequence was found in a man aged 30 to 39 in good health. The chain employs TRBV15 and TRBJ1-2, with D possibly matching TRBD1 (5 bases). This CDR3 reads CATSRDRGSTYYGYTF. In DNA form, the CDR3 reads TGTGCCACCAGCAGAGATAGGGGCTCAACCTACTATGGCTACACCTTC.